A single sample is the source of the 13 T cell receptor beta chains below, sequenced in a study of blood T cell repertoires in COVID-19 (dated by TCRdb to about 2020). The method behind the library was the immunoSEQ multiplex PCR assay. TCRdb carries this immuneACCESS record with in-frame sequences only. Its versions omit some clonotypes, under half of them owing to an unresolved V gene in the studies checked, with the rest unexplained. This sample has over 150,000 clones in its table, and around 83% of those were observed once. Around an eighth of the sample comes from the top ten. Sequenced input: peripheral blood. The receptors originated from a woman aged 60-75 years with COVID-19, enrolled during active disease.

The J gene is TRBJ2-1, the V gene TRBV11-2; 10 bases are shared with TRBD2. This CDR3 spans 17 amino acids. Germline assignment: CDR1 SGHAT and CDR2 FQNNGV. V shed 1 base, J shed 7 bases, and the junction held 10 bases outside the gene matches. CDR3 bases: TGTGCCAGCAGCTTAGGCTCCCTAGCGGGAGCGGAGAATGAGCAGTTCTTC. Translating it yields CASSLGSLAGAENEQFF. The full variable domain, in which reference TRBV11-2 and TRBJ2-1 provide the parts outside the CDR3, is EAGVAQSPRYKIIEKRQSVAFWCNPISGHATLYWYQQILGQGPKLLIQFQNNGVVDDSQLPKDRFSAERLKGVDSTLKIQPAKLEDSAVYLCASSLGSLAGAENEQFFGPGTRLTVL.

The gene calls are TRBV6-5 and TRBJ2-5, with a tentative D call TRBD2 (7 bases). Looked up from germline, CDR1 is MNHEY and CDR2 is SVGAGI. Trimming pared 10 bases from V and 5 bases from J, leaving 17 bases between. The CDR3 loop spans 13 amino acids. CDR3 DNA sequence: TGTGCCACCAAACAGGCGGGGGCGGAGACCCAGTACTTC. This translates into CATKQAGAETQYF.

The J gene is TRBJ2-1, the V gene TRBV29-1; 7 bases align to TRBD2. CDR1 is SQVTM, CDR2 ANQGSEA, per germline. The CDR3 length is 12 residues. V trimming: 3 bases; J trimming: 9 bases; junction bases outside the gene matches: 5. The CDR3 spells CSVDGGSLEQFF. The CDR3 DNA reads as TGCAGCGTTGATGGCGGGAGTCTTGAGCAGTTCTTC.

Only a few counts were recorded for this clone. The rearrangement links TRBV6-1 to TRBJ2-7; tentative D call: TRBD1 (6 bases). V lost 1 base, J lost 0 bases, and 10 bases lay in between. Germline CDR1 MNHNS, CDR2 SASEGT. The CDR3 consists of 15 residues. This CDR3 reads CASSEVDRSSYEQYV. CDR3 in DNA: TGTGCCAGCAGTGAAGTCGACAGGTCCTCCTACGAGCAGTACGTC.

The sample holds one count of this clone. Here the CDR3 DNA reads TGCGCCAGCAGCCAAGAGCAGCTGGGGGCGAACAATGAGCAGTTCTTC. Its protein product is CASSQEQLGANNEQFF. The V and J genes are TRBV4-1 and TRBJ2-1, with D tentatively TRBD1 (6 bases). CDR1 is MGHRA, CDR2 YSYEKL, per germline. The CDR3 totals 16 residues. The germline V and J ends were trimmed by 0 bases and 5 bases, with 14 bases remaining between them.

This clone has just one count. This chain joins TRBV19 and TRBJ1-1, with 7 bases aligning to TRBD1. Germline CDR1 is LNHDA and CDR2 is SQIVND (reference sequence). J gave up 1 base and V 7 bases, and 15 bases lay outside the gene matches. The CDR3 spans 17 residues. In DNA form, the CDR3 reads TGTGCCAGTATCGCTCGGACAGGAGAGTCTACGAACACTGAAGCTTTCTTT. Its translation is CASIARTGESTNTEAFF.

V usage is TRBV19 and J usage is TRBJ2-7; TRBD1 agrees at 7 bases. Looked up from germline, CDR1 is LNHDA and CDR2 is SQIVND (reference sequence). V trimming: 2 bases; J trimming: 3 bases; junction bases outside the gene matches: 22. CDR3 length: 20 amino acids. The CDR3 coding sequence is TGTGCCAGTAGTATACGCTCCAGTTCTTCCGGGACAGTCTACGGCTACGAGCAGTACTTC. This gives the protein CASSIRSSSSGTVYGYEQYF.

The V call is TRBV5-8, the J call TRBJ1-5; 7 nucleotides line up with TRBD1. CDR3 length equals 15 residues. Germline CDR1 and CDR2: SGHTS and YDEGEE. V was pared by 3 bases and J by 6 bases, with 9 bases of the junction left unmatched. CDR3 DNA sequence: TGTGCCAGCAGCTGGGGGACAGCCAATGTTCAGCCCCAGCATTTT. It is translated as CASSWGTANVQPQHF.

A few counts support this clone. The gene calls are TRBV5-1 and TRBJ1-1; TRBD1 matches 10 bases. Germline V gives CDR1 SGHRS, CDR2 YFSETQ. The length of the CDR3 is 16 residues. J lost 1 base, V lost 3 bases, and 6 bases had no gene match. This CDR3 reads CASSSFRTGGNTEAFF. As DNA, the CDR3 is TGCGCCAGCAGCTCCTTTCGGACAGGGGGGAACACTGAAGCTTTCTTT.

The genes are TRBV20-1 and TRBJ1-5; 7 bases agree with TRBD1. Germline CDR1 and CDR2: DFQATT and SNEGSKA (reference sequence). The CDR3 covers 11 residues. V lost 5 bases and J lost 11; bases outside the gene matches: 6. CDR3 loop: CSASTGEAQHF. The CDR3 coding sequence is TGCAGTGCTTCCACAGGGGAGGCCCAGCATTTT.

A single count supports this clone. This chain links TRBV30 with TRBJ1-1, with D perhaps TRBD1 (6 bases). V was pared by 0 bases and J by 9 bases, with 11 bases between. This CDR3 has 12 amino acids. Germline V gene sequence: CDR1 GTSNPN, CDR2 SVGIG (reference sequence). The CDR3 nucleotides are TGTGCCTGGAGTGTAACAGGGCCCAAAGCTTTCTTT. Translated, it gives CAWSVTGPKAFF.

The count of this clone is one. This chain joins TRBV5-1 and TRBJ1-3, with 7 bases matching TRBD1. The germline V gene has CDR1 SGHRS and CDR2 YFSETQ. The CDR3 is made up of 16 amino acids. Trimming at V came to 5 bases and at J to 1 base, leaving 9 bases not matched to a gene. DNA for the CDR3: TGCGCCAGCAGGTCAACCACAGGGGTATCTGGAAACACCATATATTTT. Translated, it gives CASRSTTGVSGNTIYF.

This chain connects TRBV7-9 to TRBJ2-7; 9 bases map to TRBD1. The trim removed 5 bases at V and 3 bases at J, leaving 11 bases unmatched. Germline lookup yields CDR1 SEHNR and CDR2 FQNEAQ (reference sequence). The length of the CDR3 is 16 residues. This CDR3 is CASSPGGGQGLYEQYF. The DNA of the CDR3 is TGTGCCAGCAGCCCAGGAGGGGGACAGGGTCTCTACGAGCAGTACTTC.